Below, one TCR beta chain is given with its context. There is no known antigen for this receptor. No clone much larger than this one lies a single base away; base qualities are absent. Library construction relied on UMI-ligation and nested PCR. To cover both TRBC1 and TRBC2, the beta constant-region primer consisted of an equimolar mix of two oligonucleotides. A single-stranded oligonucleotide bearing the SP2 primer plus a 12-nucleotide UMI was ligated onto the 3' end of the cDNA by T4 RNA ligase 1. The ligated cDNA went through four rounds of PCR with nested alpha and beta constant-region primers together with the SP2 primer. The ligation reaction was incubated at 16°C for about 18-25 hours. PCR2 was typically performed as a SYBR Green qPCR and was stopped at a predetermined threshold so that over-amplification was prevented. Agencourt AMPure XP magnetic beads were used for all purifications after the first. Library amounts were measured by Qubit and library quality was assessed on a TapeStation, where the main peak was expected at around 650 bp. Sequencing of the pooled libraries was done on an Illumina MiSeq using v2 2x251 paired-end kits, which typically yielded roughly 0.9-2.2 million reads per sample. Each sample library was pooled at approximately 4 nM, and roughly 4.5-7.5% PhiX was included to improve cluster recognition. The original methods were these. Using tag matching that tolerated one base-pair mismatch, Decombinator assigned V and J genes to FASTQ reads that had been processed by Demultiplexor. UMIs were used by Collapsinator to correct both sequencing errors and frequency errors arising from PCR heterogeneity. TCRs were translated and CDR3s were extracted from the conserved cysteine to the FGXG phenylalanine by CDR3Translator, with non-productive sequences being flagged. Gini, Shannon entropy and inverse Simpson indices were calculated on repertoires that had been subsampled to equal numbers of UMI-defined TCRs. Within the linear range, a power law was fitted to clonotype abundance distributions using maximum likelihood. When run on a single naive CD8 sample, MIGEC and the pipeline yielded similar UMI counts, similar unique TCR numbers and similar clonal distributions. A set of roughly 6,600 CMV-associated CDR3 sequences, compiled from VDJdb and a published dataset, was used to search the repertoires. The public reads were run again by TCRdb, first through fastp at Q25 and then through MiXCR, and only productive beta chains were kept. Rows with a matching CDR3 protein are joined into one entry that keeps the most common DNA and genes. Here the V and J calls rest on TCRdb's processing, not on the authors' analysis. This sample is represented by 70,000 to 95,000 distinct CDR3 sequences; roughly 7% of them were singletons. The ten largest clonotypes hold about 1.6% of the sample.

The data were obtained in a study of naive and memory T cell subsets (dated by TCRdb to about 2017). Turning to the overall study: The study applied an open-source, UMI-based TCR alpha and beta sequencing pipeline to sorted naive and memory peripheral blood T cell subsets. The functional CMV T cell responses agreed completely with IgG serology results. RNA was DNase-treated and reverse transcribed with TCR constant-region primers, mostly using SuperScript III.

Including the terminal cysteine and phenylalanine, the CDR3 comprises 11 residues. Just CDR3 DNA is preserved here, 33 bases in frame from base 1. Cut back by 3 bases and 4 bases, the V and J ends lie 3 bases apart. Per the germline V gene (reference sequence), LGHDT is the CDR1 and YNNKEL is the CDR2. TCR alpha and beta chain libraries were amplified separately from the second PCR step onward. The CMV status of each donor was determined by measuring IFNgamma production from CD4+ T cells after fresh PBMCs had been stimulated overnight with CMV viral lysate. Using Miltenyi beads, CD4 T cells were first positively selected, and CD8 T cells were then positively selected from the CD4-negative fraction. Cells stained for CD3, CD4, CD8, CD45RA, CD27 and a live/dead dye were sorted on a BD Aria II into four subsets by CD45RA and CD27. Blood was obtained from three healthy volunteers, and the blood from each volunteer was fractionated into CD4 and CD8 T cells and subsequently into four differentiation subsets. Approximately 120 ml of peripheral blood was collected from each donor, and PBMC were isolated by Ficoll-Paque PLUS density-gradient centrifugation. After sorting, cells were lysed in RLT buffer, RNA was extracted using a Qiagen RNeasy kit, and the extracted RNA was stored at -80 degrees C.

On the study overall, not on this receptor specifically: RNA-based TCR counts may be affected by expression changes linked to T cell activation and differentiation. In both CD4 and CD8 cells, a rise in Gini index and a fall in Shannon and inverse Simpson diversity were observed from naive through CM, EM and EMRA. A clonotype was defined as a single alpha or beta chain sequence rather than as a paired alpha/beta receptor. Once error correction was done, more than 85% of naive TCR sequences showed up just once, which made the naive abundance distributions much steeper than those of the memory subsets. The repertoire findings for the naive and memory subsets could not be validated against a ground truth because none was available. TCR abundance followed a power law with an exponent that was different for naive and memory subsets but consistent across the three individuals.

The sequence derives from a human donor in good health. The sequencing input was central memory CD4+ T cells from blood. This sample's cell subset or site label indicates: central memory, CD45RA- CD27+. The chain is assembled from TRBV3-1 and TRBJ2-5; the D gene cannot be named for sure. At the DNA level, the sequence is TGTGCCAGCAGCCATGGAGAGACCCAGTACTTC. This codes for CASSHGETQYF.